A selection of T cell receptor beta chains follows, all from one sample in a study of beta chain features in type 1 diabetes. This table comes from immunoSEQ multiplex PCR, and its TCRdb copy is limited to in-frame clones, with some not included. The table includes roughly 150,000 clones, roughly 60% detected once. Sequencing input: naive CD4+ T cells from blood. The origin of the receptors is a man younger than 45 with type 1 diabetes. The CDR3 runs from the conserved cysteine through the conserved F or W. The D gene is left open where the match is weak. Only some rows state a clone size, as once, few, many or a class for expanded clones.

d_gene: -
j_gene: TRBJ2-3
abundance: -
v_gene: TRBV7-9
CDR3nt: TGTGCCAGCAGTCGACGACAGGTCACAGATACGCAGTATTTT
CDR3aa: CASSRRQVTDTQYF

d_gene: -
j_gene: TRBJ2-4
abundance: -
v_gene: TRBV11-2
CDR3nt: TGTGCCAGCAGCCCTGTCTACATTCAGTACTTC
CDR3aa: CASSPVYIQYF

d_gene: -
j_gene: TRBJ1-2
abundance: few
v_gene: TRBV30
CDR3nt: TGTGCCTGGGGCCTGACGGACTATGGCTACACCTTC
CDR3aa: CAWGLTDYGYTF

d_gene: TRBD2
j_gene: TRBJ2-1
abundance: -
v_gene: TRBV29-1
CDR3nt: TGCAGCGTTGTCGAAGGGACTAGCGGGCCCGGCGAGCAGTTCTTC
CDR3aa: CSVVEGTSGPGEQFF

d_gene: -
j_gene: TRBJ2-3
abundance: -
v_gene: TRBV7-2
CDR3nt: TGTGCCAGCAGCTTGGCCAGCTACACAGATACGCAGTATTTT
CDR3aa: CASSLASYTDTQYF

d_gene: -
j_gene: TRBJ2-7
abundance: -
v_gene: TRBV10-3
CDR3nt: TGTGCCATCAGTGAGTCGCGAGCCGACTACGAGCAGTACTTC
CDR3aa: CAISESRADYEQYF

d_gene: -
j_gene: TRBJ2-5
abundance: -
v_gene: TRBV29-1
CDR3nt: TGCAGCGTTGTATCGGGGAGAGGGGAGACCCAGTACTTC
CDR3aa: CSVVSGRGETQYF

d_gene: -
j_gene: TRBJ2-7
abundance: once
v_gene: TRBV9
CDR3nt: TGTGCCAGCAGCGTAGGTCTCTTCCCTCGCGAGCAGTACTTC
CDR3aa: CASSVGLFPREQYF

d_gene: -
j_gene: TRBJ2-3
abundance: -
v_gene: TRBV30
CDR3nt: TGTGCCTGGAGTGTAAAGCAGATTAGCACAGATACGCAGTATTTT
CDR3aa: CAWSVKQISTDTQYF

d_gene: -
j_gene: TRBJ1-4
abundance: -
v_gene: TRBV2
CDR3nt: TGTGCCAGCATTCAAGGGGTACAAGAAAAACTGTTTTTT
CDR3aa: CASIQGVQEKLFF

d_gene: -
j_gene: TRBJ1-4
abundance: -
v_gene: TRBV29-1
CDR3nt: TGCAGCGTTCCAGAGGGAGGGGGTAATGAAAAACTGTTTTTT
CDR3aa: CSVPEGGGNEKLFF

d_gene: -
j_gene: TRBJ2-3
abundance: few
v_gene: TRBV29-1
CDR3nt: TGCAGCGTTGATAGGTTTGAGTCCACAGATACGCAGTATTTT
CDR3aa: CSVDRFESTDTQYF

d_gene: TRBD2
j_gene: TRBJ2-7
abundance: -
v_gene: TRBV27
CDR3nt: TGTGCCAGCAGTCCTATCGGACTAGCCGCTAGCTCCTACGAGCAGTACTTC
CDR3aa: CASSPIGLAASSYEQYF

d_gene: -
j_gene: TRBJ1-1
abundance: -
v_gene: TRBV25-1
CDR3nt: TGTGCCAGCAGTGCCCTGACAGGAAACACTGAAGCTTTCTTT
CDR3aa: CASSALTGNTEAFF

d_gene: -
j_gene: TRBJ2-5
abundance: -
v_gene: TRBV7-2
CDR3nt: TGTGCCAGCAGCCCAAACCTTGGGACCCAGTACTTC
CDR3aa: CASSPNLGTQYF

d_gene: -
j_gene: TRBJ2-3
abundance: -
v_gene: TRBV9
CDR3nt: TGTGCCAGCAGCACGCGCTCCGGGGGCCCCACAGATACGCAGTATTTT
CDR3aa: CASSTRSGGPTDTQYF

d_gene: TRBD1
j_gene: TRBJ1-1
abundance: -
v_gene: TRBV4-3
CDR3nt: TGCGCCAGCACGACAGGGAAGAACACTGAAGCTTTCTTT
CDR3aa: CASTTGKNTEAFF

d_gene: -
j_gene: TRBJ2-1
abundance: -
v_gene: TRBV6-6
CDR3nt: TGTGCCAGCAAGGCAGGGGACGTCGATGAGCAGTTCTTC
CDR3aa: CASKAGDVDEQFF

d_gene: -
j_gene: TRBJ2-6
abundance: -
v_gene: TRBV2
CDR3nt: TGTGCCAGCACGTTGGGCTCTGGGGCCAACGTCCTGACTTTC
CDR3aa: CASTLGSGANVLTF

d_gene: -
j_gene: TRBJ2-3
abundance: -
v_gene: TRBV4-3
CDR3nt: TGCGCCAGCAGCCAGTCGGGACAGCAGTATTTT
CDR3aa: CASSQSGQQYF

d_gene: -
j_gene: TRBJ2-6
abundance: -
v_gene: TRBV7-9
CDR3nt: TGTGCCAGCAGCTTAGCAACAGGCTCTGGGGCCAACGTCCTGACTTTC
CDR3aa: CASSLATGSGANVLTF

d_gene: -
j_gene: TRBJ2-4
abundance: -
v_gene: TRBV11-2
CDR3nt: TGTGCCAGCAGCAACACCTTAGCCAAAAACATTCAGTACTTC
CDR3aa: CASSNTLAKNIQYF

d_gene: TRBD1
j_gene: TRBJ2-7
abundance: -
v_gene: TRBV30
CDR3nt: TGTGCCTGGTACCCCGGACAGGGGGCAGGCAAGCAGTACTTC
CDR3aa: CAWYPGQGAGKQYF

d_gene: -
j_gene: TRBJ1-5
abundance: -
v_gene: TRBV14
CDR3nt: TGTGCCAGCAGCCAAGAAGGTAGGGGACACCGGACCGTGAATCAGCCCCAGCATTTT
CDR3aa: CASSQEGRGHRTVNQPQHF

d_gene: -
j_gene: TRBJ1-1
abundance: -
v_gene: TRBV29-1
CDR3nt: TGCAGTTCTATAGGGTTTCCCACTGAAGCTTTCTTT
CDR3aa: CSSIGFPTEAFF

d_gene: -
j_gene: TRBJ2-3
abundance: -
v_gene: TRBV25-1
CDR3nt: TGTGCCAGCAGTTACGGAGGGGGCACAGATACGCAGTATTTT
CDR3aa: CASSYGGGTDTQYF

d_gene: -
j_gene: TRBJ2-5
abundance: -
v_gene: TRBV6-5
CDR3nt: TGTGCCAGCCATAATCTTAGAGGAGAGACCCAGTACTTC
CDR3aa: CASHNLRGETQYF

d_gene: -
j_gene: TRBJ2-4
abundance: -
v_gene: TRBV29-1
CDR3nt: TGCAGCGTTGAGGCGGGAAGGGGGAGGAATCAGTACTTC
CDR3aa: CSVEAGRGRNQYF

d_gene: -
j_gene: TRBJ2-5
abundance: -
v_gene: TRBV30
CDR3nt: TGTGCCTGGAGTGTACCATGGAGGGAAGAGACCCAGTACTTC
CDR3aa: CAWSVPWREETQYF

d_gene: TRBD2
j_gene: TRBJ2-5
abundance: -
v_gene: TRBV7-2
CDR3nt: TGTGCCAGCAGCTTAGTAGCGGGGTACCAAGAGACCCAGTACTTC
CDR3aa: CASSLVAGYQETQYF

d_gene: TRBD1
j_gene: TRBJ2-7
abundance: -
v_gene: TRBV19
CDR3nt: TGTGCCAGTAGTGACAGGGGGTACGAGCAGTACTTC
CDR3aa: CASSDRGYEQYF

d_gene: TRBD2
j_gene: TRBJ2-1
abundance: few
v_gene: TRBV27
CDR3nt: TGTGCCAGCAGTTCCTGGCCCCAAGCGGGGGAGCAGTTCTTC
CDR3aa: CASSSWPQAGEQFF

d_gene: -
j_gene: TRBJ1-6
abundance: -
v_gene: TRBV30
CDR3nt: TGTGCCTGGAGTGGCGGTCAGTCCAATTCACCCCTCCACTTT
CDR3aa: CAWSGGQSNSPLHF

d_gene: TRBD1
j_gene: TRBJ2-1
abundance: -
v_gene: TRBV29-1
CDR3nt: TGCAGCGTTGAAGAAGGGACAGGGGGAATCAATGAGCAGTTCTTC
CDR3aa: CSVEEGTGGINEQFF

d_gene: -
j_gene: TRBJ2-5
abundance: -
v_gene: TRBV19
CDR3nt: TGTGCCAGTAGTATGGTCCCTCGAGAGACCCAGTACTTC
CDR3aa: CASSMVPRETQYF

d_gene: -
j_gene: TRBJ1-1
abundance: few
v_gene: TRBV2
CDR3nt: TGTGCCAGCAGTGCCATGGGGCAGTCTGAAGCTTTCTTT
CDR3aa: CASSAMGQSEAFF

d_gene: TRBD1
j_gene: TRBJ2-5
abundance: -
v_gene: TRBV7-2
CDR3nt: TGTGCCAGCAGCCCAGGGGAGGGGACAGGGGCCGGAGAGACCCAGTACTTC
CDR3aa: CASSPGEGTGAGETQYF

d_gene: TRBD1
j_gene: TRBJ2-3
abundance: -
v_gene: TRBV28
CDR3nt: TGTGCCAGCACTCCGACAGGGACAGATACGCAGTATTTT
CDR3aa: CASTPTGTDTQYF

d_gene: TRBD2
j_gene: TRBJ2-5
abundance: -
v_gene: TRBV7-8
CDR3nt: TGTGCCAGCAGCCCCCCCCTCGGACTAGCGGGGGCCAGGGAGACCCAGTACTTC
CDR3aa: CASSPPLGLAGARETQYF

d_gene: -
j_gene: TRBJ2-3
abundance: -
v_gene: TRBV7-9
CDR3nt: TGTGCCAGCAGCTTAAGTGGTCGATCCGATACGCAGTATTTT
CDR3aa: CASSLSGRSDTQYF

d_gene: TRBD1
j_gene: TRBJ2-1
abundance: -
v_gene: TRBV23-1
CDR3nt: TGCGCCACCTCCTACCCGGGACAGGGGCACAATGAGCAGTTCTTC
CDR3aa: CATSYPGQGHNEQFF

d_gene: -
j_gene: TRBJ1-3
abundance: -
v_gene: TRBV30
CDR3nt: TGTGGTGTGGACGGGGGACTGAGCTCTGGAAACACCATATATTTT
CDR3aa: CGVDGGLSSGNTIYF

d_gene: TRBD2
j_gene: TRBJ2-3
abundance: -
v_gene: TRBV9
CDR3nt: TGTGCCAGCAGCGTAGTGGGACTAGCGGCAGATACGCAGTATTTT
CDR3aa: CASSVVGLAADTQYF

d_gene: TRBD1
j_gene: TRBJ2-3
abundance: -
v_gene: TRBV7-2
CDR3nt: TGTGCCAGCAGCTTAGCGGGGACAGGGATCACAGATACGCAGTATTTT
CDR3aa: CASSLAGTGITDTQYF

d_gene: -
j_gene: TRBJ1-1
abundance: -
v_gene: TRBV29-1
CDR3nt: TGCAGCGTTTCGAGGCCGGATACTGAAGCTTTCTTT
CDR3aa: CSVSRPDTEAFF

d_gene: TRBD2
j_gene: TRBJ2-1
abundance: -
v_gene: TRBV29-1
CDR3nt: TGCAGCGTTGTCAGACTAGCGGGGGGATTCGGAGAGCAGTTCTTC
CDR3aa: CSVVRLAGGFGEQFF

d_gene: -
j_gene: TRBJ2-7
abundance: -
v_gene: TRBV7-8
CDR3nt: TGTGCCAGCAGCCCCCACTTGACCTCCTACGAGCAGTACTTC
CDR3aa: CASSPHLTSYEQYF

d_gene: TRBD2
j_gene: TRBJ2-7
abundance: -
v_gene: TRBV4-3
CDR3nt: TGCGCCGGCAGCCAAGGTCTAGCGGGCGAGTACGAGCAGTACTTC
CDR3aa: CAGSQGLAGEYEQYF

d_gene: TRBD2
j_gene: TRBJ2-1
abundance: -
v_gene: TRBV7-2
CDR3nt: TGTGCCAGCAGCCCGCGGACTAGCACCTACAATGAGCAGTTCTTC
CDR3aa: CASSPRTSTYNEQFF

d_gene: -
j_gene: TRBJ2-3
abundance: -
v_gene: TRBV4-3
CDR3nt: TGCGCCAGCGGGGAGAGAGATACGCAGTATTTT
CDR3aa: CASGERDTQYF

d_gene: TRBD1
j_gene: TRBJ2-2
abundance: few
v_gene: TRBV29-1
CDR3nt: TGCAGCGTATACAGGGGATACACCGGGGAGCTGTTTTTT
CDR3aa: CSVYRGYTGELFF

d_gene: -
j_gene: TRBJ2-1
abundance: once
v_gene: TRBV5-1
CDR3nt: TGCGCCAGCAGCTTGACCGTAGATGAGCAGTTCTTC
CDR3aa: CASSLTVDEQFF

d_gene: -
j_gene: TRBJ1-3
abundance: -
v_gene: TRBV15
CDR3nt: TGTGCCACCAGCCCTCAGCTATACTCTGGAAACACCATATATTTT
CDR3aa: CATSPQLYSGNTIYF

d_gene: -
j_gene: TRBJ2-4
abundance: -
v_gene: TRBV10-3
CDR3nt: TGTGCCATCAGTGAAAGTGAGAACATTCAGTACTTC
CDR3aa: CAISESENIQYF

d_gene: -
j_gene: TRBJ1-2
abundance: -
v_gene: TRBV23-1
CDR3nt: TGCGCCAGCAGGCCAGACCCGCCGGACTATGGCTACACCTTC
CDR3aa: CASRPDPPDYGYTF